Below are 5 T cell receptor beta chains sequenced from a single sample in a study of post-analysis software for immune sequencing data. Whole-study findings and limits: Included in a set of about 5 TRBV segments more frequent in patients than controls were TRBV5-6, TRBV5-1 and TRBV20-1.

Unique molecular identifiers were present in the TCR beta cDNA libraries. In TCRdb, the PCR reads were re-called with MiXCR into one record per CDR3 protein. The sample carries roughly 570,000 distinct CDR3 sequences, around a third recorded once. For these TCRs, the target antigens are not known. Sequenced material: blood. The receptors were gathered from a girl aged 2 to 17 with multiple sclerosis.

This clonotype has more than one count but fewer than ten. CDR3 protein: CSVEYGGLAKNIQYF. The CDR3 DNA is TGCAGCGTTGAGTACGGTGGGCTAGCCAAAAACATTCAGTACTTC. The rearrangement links TRBV29-1 to TRBJ2-4, with D hard to call. V was pared by 3 bases and J by 0 bases, with 12 bases between. The CDR3 runs 15 residues. Germline CDR1 is SQVTM and CDR2 is ANQGSEA.

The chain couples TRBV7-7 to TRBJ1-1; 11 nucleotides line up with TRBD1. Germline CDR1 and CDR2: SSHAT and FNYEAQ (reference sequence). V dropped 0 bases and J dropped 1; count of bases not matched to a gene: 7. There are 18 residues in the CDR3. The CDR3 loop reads CASSLARGQGASNTEAFF. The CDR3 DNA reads TGTGCCAGCAGCTTAGCGCGCGGACAGGGGGCGTCGAACACTGAAGCTTTCTTT.

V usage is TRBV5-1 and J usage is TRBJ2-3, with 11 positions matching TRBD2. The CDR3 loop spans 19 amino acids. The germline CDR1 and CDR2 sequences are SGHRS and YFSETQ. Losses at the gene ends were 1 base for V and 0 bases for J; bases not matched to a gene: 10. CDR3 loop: CASSLPTSGGARSTDTQYF. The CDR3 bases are TGCGCCAGCAGCTTGCCAACTAGCGGGGGAGCCCGCAGCACAGATACGCAGTATTTT.

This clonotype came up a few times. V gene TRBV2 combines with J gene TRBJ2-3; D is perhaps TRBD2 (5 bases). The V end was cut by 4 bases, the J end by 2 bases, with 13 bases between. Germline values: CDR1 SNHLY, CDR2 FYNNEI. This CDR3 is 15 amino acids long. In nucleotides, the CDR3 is TGTGCCAGCAGTGTGCAGCGGCCTATCACAGATACGCAGTATTTT. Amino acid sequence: CASSVQRPITDTQYF. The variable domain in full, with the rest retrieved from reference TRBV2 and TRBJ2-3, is EPEVTQTPSHQVTQMGQEVILRCVPISNHLYFYWYRQILGQKVEFLVSFYNNEISEKSEIFDDQFSVERPDGSNFTLKIRSTKLEDSAMYFCASSVQRPITDTQYFGPGTRLTVL.

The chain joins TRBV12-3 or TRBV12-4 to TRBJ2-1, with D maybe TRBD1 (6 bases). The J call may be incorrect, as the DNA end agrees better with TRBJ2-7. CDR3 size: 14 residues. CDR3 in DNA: TGTGCCAGCAGTTTAAACAGGGCGGGCAATGAGCAGTACTTC. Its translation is CASSLNRAGNEQYF.